This T cell receptor (beta chain) derives from a study of CD8+CD57+ T cells in acquired aplastic anemia. About the research overall: DNA from sorted CD4+ and CD8+ cells averaged 3.2 ug. An average of about 9.8 million reads for CD4+ cells was obtained from healthy donors. Broader study findings: Any difference that existed in CD8+ Simpson's diversity between patients and controls was not significant. Patients and controls shared roughly 30 CD8+ CDR3 sequences, which appeared highly expressed in patients and within their immunodominant clones.

Profiling that covered TCR beta VDJ and CDR3 relied on genomic DNA as its template. TCRdb itself ran the reads through MiXCR, one entry per CDR3 protein. The sample comprises some 210,000 distinct CDR3 sequences, about 59% of which are singletons, and 25% to 30% rests with the top ten. In its sample, this clonotype was seen once. What it binds is not known. The specimen was sorted CD4+, CD8+, or CD8+CD57+ T cells (not recorded which) from PBMCs. The receptor comes from a human donor in good health.

The CDR3 loop reads CASSPPSGGLADTQYF. CDR3 coding DNA: TGTGCCAGCTCACCACCTTCAGGGGGCCTCGCAGATACGCAGTATTTT. The rearrangement links TRBV18 to TRBJ2-3; 8 bases are a match to TRBD1. With V trimmed by 0 bases and J by 4 bases, 6 bases remained unmatched. CDR3 length equals 16 residues. Germline V gene data show CDR1 as KGHSH and CDR2 as LQKENI.